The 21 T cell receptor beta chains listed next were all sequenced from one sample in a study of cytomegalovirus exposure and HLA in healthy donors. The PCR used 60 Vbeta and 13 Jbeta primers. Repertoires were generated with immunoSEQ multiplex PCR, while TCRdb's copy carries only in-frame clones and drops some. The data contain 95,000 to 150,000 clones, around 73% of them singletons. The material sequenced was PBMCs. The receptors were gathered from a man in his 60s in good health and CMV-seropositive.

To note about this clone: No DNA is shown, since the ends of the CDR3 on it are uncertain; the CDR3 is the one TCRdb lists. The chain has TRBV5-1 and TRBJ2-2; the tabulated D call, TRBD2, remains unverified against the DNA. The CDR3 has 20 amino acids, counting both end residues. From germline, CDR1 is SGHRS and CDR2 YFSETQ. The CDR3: CASSSVRGLAGISGTGELFF.

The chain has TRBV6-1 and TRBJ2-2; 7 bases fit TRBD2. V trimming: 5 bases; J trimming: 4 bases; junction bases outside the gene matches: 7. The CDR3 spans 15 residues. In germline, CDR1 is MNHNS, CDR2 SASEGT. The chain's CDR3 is CASSRVGGFTGELFF. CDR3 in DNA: TGTGCCAGCAGTCGCGTGGGAGGGTTCACCGGGGAGCTGTTTTTT.

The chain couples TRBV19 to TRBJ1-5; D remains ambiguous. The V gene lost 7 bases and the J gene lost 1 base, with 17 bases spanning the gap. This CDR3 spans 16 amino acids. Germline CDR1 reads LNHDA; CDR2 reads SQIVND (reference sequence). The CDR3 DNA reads TGTGCCAGTACCCTCGATCGGGGTATGAGCAATCAGCCCCAGCATTTT. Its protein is CASTLDRGMSNQPQHF.

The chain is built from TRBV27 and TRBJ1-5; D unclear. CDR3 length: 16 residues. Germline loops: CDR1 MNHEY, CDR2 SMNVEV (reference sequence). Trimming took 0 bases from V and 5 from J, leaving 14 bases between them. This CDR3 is CASSLSDGSKDQPQHF. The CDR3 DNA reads TGTGCCAGCAGTTTATCCGACGGGTCAAAAGATCAGCCCCAGCATTTT.

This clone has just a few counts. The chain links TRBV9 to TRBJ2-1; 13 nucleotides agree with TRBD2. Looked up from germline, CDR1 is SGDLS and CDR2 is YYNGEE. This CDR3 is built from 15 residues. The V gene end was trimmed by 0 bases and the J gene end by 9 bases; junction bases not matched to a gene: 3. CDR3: CASSVVGLAGSEQFF. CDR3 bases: TGTGCCAGCAGCGTAGTGGGACTAGCGGGGTCTGAGCAGTTCTTC.

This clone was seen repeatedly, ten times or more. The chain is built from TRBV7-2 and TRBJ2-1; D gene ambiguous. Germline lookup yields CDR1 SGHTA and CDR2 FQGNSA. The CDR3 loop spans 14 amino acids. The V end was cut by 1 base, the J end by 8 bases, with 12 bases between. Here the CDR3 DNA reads TGTGCCAGCAGCTTAGACGGTGCCTCCGATGAGCAGTTCTTC. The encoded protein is CASSLDGASDEQFF. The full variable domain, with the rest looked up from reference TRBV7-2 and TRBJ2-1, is GAGVSQSPSNKVTEKGKDVELRCDPISGHTALYWYRQSLGQGLEFLIYFQGNSAPDKSGLPSDRFSAERTGGSVSTLTIQRTQQEDSAVYLCASSLDGASDEQFFGPGTRLTVL.

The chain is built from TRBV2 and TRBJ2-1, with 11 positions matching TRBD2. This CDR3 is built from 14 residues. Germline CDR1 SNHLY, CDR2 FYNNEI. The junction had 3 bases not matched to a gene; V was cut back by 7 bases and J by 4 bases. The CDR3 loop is CASTGTSGYNEQFF. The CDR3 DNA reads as TGTGCCAGCACCGGGACTAGCGGTTACAATGAGCAGTTCTTC.

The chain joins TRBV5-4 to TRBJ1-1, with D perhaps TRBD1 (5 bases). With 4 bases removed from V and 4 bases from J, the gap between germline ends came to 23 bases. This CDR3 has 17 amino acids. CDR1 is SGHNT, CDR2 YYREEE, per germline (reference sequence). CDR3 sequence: CASSPPRDYYVGTEAFF. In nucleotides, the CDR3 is TGTGCCAGCAGCCCTCCCAGGGATTACTACGTTGGCACTGAAGCTTTCTTT.

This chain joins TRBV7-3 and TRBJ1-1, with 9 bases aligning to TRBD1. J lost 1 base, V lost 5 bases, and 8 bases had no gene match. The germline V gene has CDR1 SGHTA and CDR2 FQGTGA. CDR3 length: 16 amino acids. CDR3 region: CASSKQGAVGNTEAFF. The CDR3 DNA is TGTGCCAGCAGCAAACAGGGGGCAGTGGGGAACACTGAAGCTTTCTTT.

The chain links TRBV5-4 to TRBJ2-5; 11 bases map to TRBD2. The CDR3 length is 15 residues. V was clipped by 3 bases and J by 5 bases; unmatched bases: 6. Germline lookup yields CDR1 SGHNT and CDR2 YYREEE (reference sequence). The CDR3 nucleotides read TGTGCCAGCAGCTCTAATAGCGGGGGGGCGGAGACCCAGTACTTC. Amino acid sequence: CASSSNSGGAETQYF.

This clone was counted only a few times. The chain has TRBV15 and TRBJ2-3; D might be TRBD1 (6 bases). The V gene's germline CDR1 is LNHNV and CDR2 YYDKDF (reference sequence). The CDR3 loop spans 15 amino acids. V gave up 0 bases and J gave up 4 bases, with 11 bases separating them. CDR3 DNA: TGTGCCACCAGCAGAGACCCAGGGGCGTCAGATACGCAGTATTTT. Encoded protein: CATSRDPGASDTQYF.

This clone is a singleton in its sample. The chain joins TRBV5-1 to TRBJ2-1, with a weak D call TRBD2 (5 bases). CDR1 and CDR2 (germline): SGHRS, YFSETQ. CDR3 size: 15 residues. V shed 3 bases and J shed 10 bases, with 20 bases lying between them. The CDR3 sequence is CASSSLARQESEQFF. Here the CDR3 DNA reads TGCGCCAGCAGCTCGTTAGCGAGGCAAGAGTCGGAGCAGTTCTTC.

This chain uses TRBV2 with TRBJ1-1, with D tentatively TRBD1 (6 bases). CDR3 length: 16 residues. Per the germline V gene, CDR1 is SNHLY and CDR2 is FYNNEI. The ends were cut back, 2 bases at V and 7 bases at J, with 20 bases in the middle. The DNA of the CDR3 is TGTGCCAGCAGTGAAAGGAGCGGACAGAGTGAAAATGAAGCTTTCTTT. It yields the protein CASSERSGQSENEAFF.

The CDR3 sequence is CASKTTGYNSPLHF. CDR3 DNA sequence: TGTGCCAGCAAGACGACAGGATATAATTCACCCCTCCACTTT. The chain couples TRBV6-5 to TRBJ1-6; perhaps TRBD1 as D (6 bases). Trimming left V 7 bases short and J 4 bases short, with 11 bases between. The CDR3 runs to 14 residues. Per the germline V gene, CDR1 is MNHEY and CDR2 is SVGAGI.

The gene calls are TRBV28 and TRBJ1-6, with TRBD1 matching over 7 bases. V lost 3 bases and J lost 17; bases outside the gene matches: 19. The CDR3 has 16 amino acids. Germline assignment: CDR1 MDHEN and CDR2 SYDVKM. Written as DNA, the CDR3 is TGTGCCAGCAGTTTGTATGGGGCGGGACAGCCTTCTCGGTTCCACTTT. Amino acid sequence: CASSLYGAGQPSRFHF.

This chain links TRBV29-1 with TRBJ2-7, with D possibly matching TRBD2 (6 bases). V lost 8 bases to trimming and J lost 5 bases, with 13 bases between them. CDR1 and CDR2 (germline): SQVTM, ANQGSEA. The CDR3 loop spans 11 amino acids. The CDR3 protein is CSTRRENEQYF. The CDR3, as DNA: TGCAGCACCCGGCGGGAAAACGAGCAGTACTTC.

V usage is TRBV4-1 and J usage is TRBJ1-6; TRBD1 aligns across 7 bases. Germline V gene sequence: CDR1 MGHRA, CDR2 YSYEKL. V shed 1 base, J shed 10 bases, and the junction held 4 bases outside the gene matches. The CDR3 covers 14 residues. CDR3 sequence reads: CASSQGQGISPLHF. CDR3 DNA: TGCGCCAGCAGCCAAGGACAGGGAATATCACCCCTCCACTTT.

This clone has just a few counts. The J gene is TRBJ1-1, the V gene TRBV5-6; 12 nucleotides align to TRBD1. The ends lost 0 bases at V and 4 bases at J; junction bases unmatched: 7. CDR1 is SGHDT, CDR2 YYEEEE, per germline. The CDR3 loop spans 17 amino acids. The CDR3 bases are TGTGCCAGCAGCTTGGCCGGGACAGGGGGCCTTAGCACTGAAGCTTTCTTT. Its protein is CASSLAGTGGLSTEAFF.

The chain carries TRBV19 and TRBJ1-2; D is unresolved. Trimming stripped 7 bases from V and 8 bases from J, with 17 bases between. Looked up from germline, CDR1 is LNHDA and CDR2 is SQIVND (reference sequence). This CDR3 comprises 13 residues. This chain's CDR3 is CASNPLEGGGYTF. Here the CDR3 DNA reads TGTGCCAGTAACCCCTTGGAGGGCGGGGGCTACACCTTC.

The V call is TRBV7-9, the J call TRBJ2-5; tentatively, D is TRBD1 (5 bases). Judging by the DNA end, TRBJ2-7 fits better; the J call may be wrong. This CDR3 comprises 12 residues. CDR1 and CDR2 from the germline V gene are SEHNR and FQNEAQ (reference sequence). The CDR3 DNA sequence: TGTGCCAGCAGTATTGACAGTAACGAGCAGTACTTC. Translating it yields CASSIDSNEQYF.

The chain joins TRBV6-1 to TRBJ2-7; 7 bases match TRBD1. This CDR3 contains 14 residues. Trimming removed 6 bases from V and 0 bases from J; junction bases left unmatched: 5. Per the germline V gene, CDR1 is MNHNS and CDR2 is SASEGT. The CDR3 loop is CASRLDRHSYEQYF. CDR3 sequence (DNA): TGTGCCAGCAGGTTGGACAGGCACTCCTACGAGCAGTACTTC.